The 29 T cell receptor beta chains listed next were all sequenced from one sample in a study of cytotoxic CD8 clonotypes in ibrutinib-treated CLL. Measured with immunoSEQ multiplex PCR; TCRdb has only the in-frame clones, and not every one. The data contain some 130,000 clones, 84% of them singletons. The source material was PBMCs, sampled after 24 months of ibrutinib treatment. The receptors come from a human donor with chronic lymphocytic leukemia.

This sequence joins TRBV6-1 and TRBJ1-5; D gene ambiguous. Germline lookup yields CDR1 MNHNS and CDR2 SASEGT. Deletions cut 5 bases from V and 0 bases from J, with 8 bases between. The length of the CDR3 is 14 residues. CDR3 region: CASSFWASNQPQHF. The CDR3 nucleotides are TGTGCCAGCAGTTTTTGGGCTAGCAATCAGCCCCAGCATTTT.

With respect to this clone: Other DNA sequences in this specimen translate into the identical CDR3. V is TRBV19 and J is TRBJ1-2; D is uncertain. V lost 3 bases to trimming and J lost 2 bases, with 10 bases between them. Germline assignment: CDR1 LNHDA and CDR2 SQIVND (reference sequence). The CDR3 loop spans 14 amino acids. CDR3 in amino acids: CASSIRGRNYGYTF. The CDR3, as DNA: TGTGCCAGTAGTATCCGCGGACGGAACTATGGCTACACCTTC.

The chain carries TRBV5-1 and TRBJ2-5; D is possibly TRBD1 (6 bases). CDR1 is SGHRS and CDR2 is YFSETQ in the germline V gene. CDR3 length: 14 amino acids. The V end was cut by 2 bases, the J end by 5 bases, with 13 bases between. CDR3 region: CASSFQGFEETQYF. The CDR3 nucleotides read TGCGCCAGCAGCTTTCAGGGGTTCGAGGAGACCCAGTACTTC.

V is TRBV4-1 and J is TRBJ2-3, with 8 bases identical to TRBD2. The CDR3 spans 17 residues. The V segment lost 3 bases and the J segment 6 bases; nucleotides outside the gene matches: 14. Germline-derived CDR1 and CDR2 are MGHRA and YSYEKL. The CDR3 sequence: CASSQGILAGLSDTQYF. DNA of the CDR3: TGCGCCAGCAGCCAGGGAATTCTAGCGGGCCTCTCGGATACGCAGTATTTT.

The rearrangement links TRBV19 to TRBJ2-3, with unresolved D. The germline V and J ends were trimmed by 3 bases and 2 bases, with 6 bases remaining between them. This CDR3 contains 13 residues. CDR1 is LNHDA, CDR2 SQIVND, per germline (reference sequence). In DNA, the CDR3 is TGTGCCAGTAGTATCTTCTTCACAGATACGCAGTATTTT. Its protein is CASSIFFTDTQYF.

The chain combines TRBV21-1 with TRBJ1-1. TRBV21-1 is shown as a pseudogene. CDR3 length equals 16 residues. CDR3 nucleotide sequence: TGTGCCAGCAGCCCCCTTCGGGGGCGTGCGAACACTGAAGCTTTCTTT. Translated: CASSPLRGRANTEAFF.

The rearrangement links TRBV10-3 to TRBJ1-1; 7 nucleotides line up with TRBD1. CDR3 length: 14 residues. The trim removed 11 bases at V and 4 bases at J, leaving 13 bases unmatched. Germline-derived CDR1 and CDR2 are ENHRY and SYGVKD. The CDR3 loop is CASTTGAKATEAFF. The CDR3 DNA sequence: TGTGCCTCAACCACAGGGGCGAAGGCCACTGAAGCTTTCTTT.

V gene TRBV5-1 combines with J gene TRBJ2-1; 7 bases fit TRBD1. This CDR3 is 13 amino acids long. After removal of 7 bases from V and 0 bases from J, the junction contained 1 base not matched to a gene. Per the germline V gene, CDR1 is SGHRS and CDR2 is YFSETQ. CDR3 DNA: TGCGCCAGCCGGGACAGCTCCTACAATGAGCAGTTCTTC. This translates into CASRDSSYNEQFF.

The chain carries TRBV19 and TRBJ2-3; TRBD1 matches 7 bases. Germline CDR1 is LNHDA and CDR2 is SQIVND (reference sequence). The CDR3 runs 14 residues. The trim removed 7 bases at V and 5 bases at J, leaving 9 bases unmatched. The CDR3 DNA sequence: TGTGCCAGTAAAAGGGGGCAGGGGGTAGATACGCAGTATTTT. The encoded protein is CASKRGQGVDTQYF.

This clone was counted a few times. CDR3 protein: CASSSSVGTEAFF. The CDR3 DNA reads as TGTGCCAGCTCGTCCAGTGTTGGCACTGAAGCTTTCTTT. The V gene is TRBV18, the J gene TRBJ1-1; D gene uncertain. V lost 6 bases and J lost 4, with 12 bases in between. Germline V gene sequence: CDR1 KGHSH, CDR2 LQKENI. The CDR3 extends over 13 amino acids.

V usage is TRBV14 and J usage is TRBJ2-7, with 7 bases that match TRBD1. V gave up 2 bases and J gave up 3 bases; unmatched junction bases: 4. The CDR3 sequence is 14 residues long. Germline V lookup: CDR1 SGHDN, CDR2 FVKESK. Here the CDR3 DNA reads TGTGCCAGCAGCCAACCGGGACAGTACTACGAGCAGTACTTC. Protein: CASSQPGQYYEQYF.

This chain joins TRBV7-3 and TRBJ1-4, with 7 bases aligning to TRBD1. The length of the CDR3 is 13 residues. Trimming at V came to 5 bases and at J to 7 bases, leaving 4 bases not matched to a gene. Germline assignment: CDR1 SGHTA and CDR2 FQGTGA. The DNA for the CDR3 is TGTGCCAGCAGCCCCCAGGGGGGTGAAAAACTGTTTTTT. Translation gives CASSPQGGEKLFF.

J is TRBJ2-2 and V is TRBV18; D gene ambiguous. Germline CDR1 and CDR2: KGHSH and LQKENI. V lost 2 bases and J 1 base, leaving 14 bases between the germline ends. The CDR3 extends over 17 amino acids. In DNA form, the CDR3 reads TGTGCCAGCTCACCAATTCGGTCCAGTGAGAACACCGGGGAGCTGTTTTTT. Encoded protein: CASSPIRSSENTGELFF.

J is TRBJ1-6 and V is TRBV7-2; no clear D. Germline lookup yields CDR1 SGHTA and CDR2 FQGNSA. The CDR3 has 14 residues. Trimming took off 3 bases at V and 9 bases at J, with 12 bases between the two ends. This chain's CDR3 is CASSFFLGFSPLHF. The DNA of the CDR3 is TGTGCCAGCAGCTTTTTTCTGGGTTTTTCACCCCTCCACTTT. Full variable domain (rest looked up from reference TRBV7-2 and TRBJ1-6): GAGVSQSPSNKVTEKGKDVELRCDPISGHTALYWYRQSLGQGLEFLIYFQGNSAPDKSGLPSDRFSAERTGGSVSTLTIQRTQQEDSAVYLCASSFFLGFSPLHFGNGTRLTVT.

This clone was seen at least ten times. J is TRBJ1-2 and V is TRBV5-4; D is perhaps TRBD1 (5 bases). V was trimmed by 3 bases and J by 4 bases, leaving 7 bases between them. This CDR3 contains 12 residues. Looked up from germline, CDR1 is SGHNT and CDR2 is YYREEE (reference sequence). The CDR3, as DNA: TGTGCCAGCAGCTCCGGGACCTATGGCTACACCTTC. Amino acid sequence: CASSSGTYGYTF.

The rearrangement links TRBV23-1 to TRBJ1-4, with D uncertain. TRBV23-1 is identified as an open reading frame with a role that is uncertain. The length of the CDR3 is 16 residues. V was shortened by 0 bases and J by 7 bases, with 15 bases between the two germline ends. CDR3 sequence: CASSQSGDPVSEKLFF. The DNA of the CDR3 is TGCGCCAGCAGTCAATCGGGCGACCCAGTTAGTGAAAAACTGTTTTTT.

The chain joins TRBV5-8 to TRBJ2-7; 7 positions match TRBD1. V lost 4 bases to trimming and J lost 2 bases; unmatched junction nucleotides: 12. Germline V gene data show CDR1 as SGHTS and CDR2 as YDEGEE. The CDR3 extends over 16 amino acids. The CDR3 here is CASSPTKQGFPYEQYF. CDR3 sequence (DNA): TGTGCCAGCAGCCCGACGAAACAGGGGTTTCCCTACGAGCAGTACTTC.

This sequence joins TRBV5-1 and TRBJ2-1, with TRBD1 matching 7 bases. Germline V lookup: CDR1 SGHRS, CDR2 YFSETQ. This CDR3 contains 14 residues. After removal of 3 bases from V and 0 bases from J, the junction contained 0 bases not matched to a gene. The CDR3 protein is CASSSGGSYNEQFF. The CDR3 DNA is TGCGCCAGCAGCTCAGGGGGCTCCTACAATGAGCAGTTCTTC.

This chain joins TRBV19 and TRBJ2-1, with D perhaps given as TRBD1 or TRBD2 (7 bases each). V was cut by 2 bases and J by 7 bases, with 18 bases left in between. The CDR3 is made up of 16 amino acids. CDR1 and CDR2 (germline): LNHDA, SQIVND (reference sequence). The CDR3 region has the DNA TGTGCCAGTAGTATAAGGGGGCGGGGGCTTAGGAATGAGCAGTTCTTC. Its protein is CASSIRGRGLRNEQFF.

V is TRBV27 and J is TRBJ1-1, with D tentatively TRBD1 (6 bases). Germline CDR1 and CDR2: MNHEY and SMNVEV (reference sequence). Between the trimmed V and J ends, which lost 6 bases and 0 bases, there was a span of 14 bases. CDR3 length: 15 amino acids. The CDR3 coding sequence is TGTGCCAGCAGCAGAGGGGGGGGCCTGAACACTGAAGCTTTCTTT. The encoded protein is CASSRGGGLNTEAFF.

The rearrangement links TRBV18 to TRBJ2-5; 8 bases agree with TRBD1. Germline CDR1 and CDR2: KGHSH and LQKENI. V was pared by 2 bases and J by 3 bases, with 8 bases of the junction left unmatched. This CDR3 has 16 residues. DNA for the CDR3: TGTGCCAGCTCACCATTCTCAGGGGGCGGCGAAGAGACCCAGTACTTC. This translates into CASSPFSGGGEETQYF. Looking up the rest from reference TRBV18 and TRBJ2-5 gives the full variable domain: NAGVMQNPRHLVRRRGQEARLRCSPMKGHSHVYWYRQLPEEGLKFMVYLQKENIIDESGMPKERFSAEFPKEGPSILRIQQVVRGDSAAYFCASSPFSGGGEETQYFGPGTRLLVL.

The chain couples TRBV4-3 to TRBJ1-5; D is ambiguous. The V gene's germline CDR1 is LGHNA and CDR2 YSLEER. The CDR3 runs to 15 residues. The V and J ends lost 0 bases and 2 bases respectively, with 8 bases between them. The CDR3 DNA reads TGCGCCAGCAGCCAAGACCCCTACGGCAATCAGCCCCAGCATTTT. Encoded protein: CASSQDPYGNQPQHF.

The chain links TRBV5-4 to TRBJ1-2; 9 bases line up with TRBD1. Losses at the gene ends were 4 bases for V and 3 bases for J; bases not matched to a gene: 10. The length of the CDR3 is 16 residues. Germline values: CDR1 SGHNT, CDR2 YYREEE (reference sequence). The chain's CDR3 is CASSKDTGTGHYGYTF. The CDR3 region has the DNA TGTGCCAGCAGCAAGGATACCGGGACAGGGCACTATGGCTACACCTTC.

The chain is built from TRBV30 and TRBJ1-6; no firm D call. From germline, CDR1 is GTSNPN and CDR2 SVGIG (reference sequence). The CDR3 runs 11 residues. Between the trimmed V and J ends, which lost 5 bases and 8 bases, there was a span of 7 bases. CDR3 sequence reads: CAWQTDSPLHF. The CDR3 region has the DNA TGTGCCTGGCAAACCGATTCACCCCTCCACTTT.

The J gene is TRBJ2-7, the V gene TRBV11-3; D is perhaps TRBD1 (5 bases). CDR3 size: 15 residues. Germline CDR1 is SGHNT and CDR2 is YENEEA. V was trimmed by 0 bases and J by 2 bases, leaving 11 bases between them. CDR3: CASSLDPGKAYEQYF. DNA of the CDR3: TGTGCCAGCAGCTTAGATCCAGGGAAAGCCTACGAGCAGTACTTC.

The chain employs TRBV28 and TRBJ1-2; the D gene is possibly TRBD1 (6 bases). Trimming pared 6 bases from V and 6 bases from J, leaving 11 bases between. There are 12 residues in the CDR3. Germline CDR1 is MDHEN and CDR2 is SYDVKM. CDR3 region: CASRGGHDGYTF. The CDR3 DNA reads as TGTGCCAGCAGGGGGGGACATGATGGCTACACCTTC.

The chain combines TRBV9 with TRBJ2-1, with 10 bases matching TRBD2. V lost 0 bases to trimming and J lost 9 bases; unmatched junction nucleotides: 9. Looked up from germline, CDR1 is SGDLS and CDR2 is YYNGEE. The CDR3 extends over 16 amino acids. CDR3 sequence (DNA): TGTGCCAGCAGCGTAGGTAGCGGGGGGCCAGCGCGTGAGCAGTTCTTC. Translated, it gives CASSVGSGGPAREQFF.

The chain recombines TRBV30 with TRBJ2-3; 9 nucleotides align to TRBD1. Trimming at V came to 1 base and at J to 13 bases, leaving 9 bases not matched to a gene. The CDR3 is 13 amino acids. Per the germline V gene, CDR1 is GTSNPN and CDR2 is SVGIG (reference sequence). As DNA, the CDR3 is TGTGCCTGGAGTGGCGATCTCCGGGACAGGGAGTATTTT. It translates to CAWSGDLRDREYF.

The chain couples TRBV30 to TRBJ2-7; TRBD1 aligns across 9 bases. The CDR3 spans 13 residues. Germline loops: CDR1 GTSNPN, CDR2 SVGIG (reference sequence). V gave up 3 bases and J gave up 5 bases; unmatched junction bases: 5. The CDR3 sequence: CAWSAWTGDEQYF. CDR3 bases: TGTGCCTGGAGCGCTTGGACAGGGGACGAGCAGTACTTC.